The 32 T cell receptor beta chains given below trace back to one sample, sequenced in a study of blood T cell repertoires in COVID-19. Clones were read by immunoSEQ multiplex PCR, and TCRdb kept only the in-frame ones, dropping some. The table lists a few hundred thousand clones, just under 90% of them singletons. Sample: peripheral blood. All receptors come from a woman aged 25 to 39 with COVID-19, enrolled during active disease.

V and J are TRBV4-2 and TRBJ2-3, with a possible D match to TRBD1 (6 bases). Germline lookup yields CDR1 LGHNA and CDR2 YNFKEQ. This CDR3 has 16 amino acids. The V and J ends lost 1 base and 2 bases respectively, with 13 bases between them. CDR3: CASSQGEWGPTDTQYF. DNA for the CDR3: TGTGCCAGCAGCCAAGGCGAGTGGGGGCCCACAGATACGCAGTATTTT.

The chain carries TRBV6-5 and TRBJ2-1, with D possibly being TRBD1 (5 bases). Germline loops: CDR1 MNHEY, CDR2 SVGAGI. The length of the CDR3 is 16 residues. The V gene lost 2 bases and the J gene lost 4 bases, with 15 bases spanning the gap. CDR3 sequence: CASSYTRRTGYNEQFF. The CDR3 nucleotides read TGTGCCAGCAGTTACACGCGGCGTACAGGATACAATGAGCAGTTCTTC.

The table lists this clone with a count of one. The chain couples TRBV5-1 to TRBJ2-7; 7 nucleotides line up with TRBD2. V lost 3 bases, J lost 4 bases, and 10 bases stayed unmatched. In germline, CDR1 is SGHRS, CDR2 YFSETQ. The CDR3 covers 15 residues. As DNA, the CDR3 is TGCGCCAGCAGCTACTCCAGCGGGGAAGGTTACGAGCAGTACTTC. Residues: CASSYSSGEGYEQYF.

This clone has more than one count but fewer than ten. The chain couples TRBV12-3 or TRBV12-4 to TRBJ2-2; unclear D gene. Trimming cost V 4 bases and J 8 bases, with 5 bases left between them. The CDR3 covers 11 residues. The CDR3 protein is CASSSLGELFF. The CDR3, as DNA: TGTGCCAGCAGTTCCCTGGGGGAGCTGTTTTTT.

The rearrangement joins TRBV21-1 to TRBJ1-1. TRBV21-1 is a pseudogene locus. The CDR3 spans 14 residues. The CDR3 region is CASSKEPPYTEAFF. The CDR3, as DNA: TGTGCCAGCAGCAAAGAGCCTCCTTACACTGAAGCTTTCTTT.

In its sample, this clone was seen once. The chain combines TRBV18 with TRBJ1-3, with 9 nucleotides matching TRBD1. V shed 4 bases, J shed 3 bases, and the junction held 4 bases outside the gene matches. The CDR3 consists of 15 residues. Germline CDR1 and CDR2: KGHSH and LQKENI. The CDR3 loop reads CASSQGQGFGNTIYF. The CDR3 nucleotides read TGTGCCAGCTCACAGGGACAGGGATTTGGAAACACCATATATTTT.

DNA of the CDR3: TGTGCCAGCAGTTTGTCTGGGGCTGATGGCTACACCTTC. Its protein product is CASSLSGADGYTF. The chain has TRBV12-3 or TRBV12-4 and TRBJ1-2; maybe TRBD1 (5 bases). The CDR3 has 13 residues. Trimming took 3 bases from V and 6 from J, leaving 11 bases between them.

This rearrangement joins TRBV7-8 to TRBJ2-3; 7 positions match TRBD2. CDR1 is SGHVS, CDR2 FQNEAQ, per germline. The trim removed 0 bases at V and 4 bases at J, leaving 7 bases unmatched. The CDR3 spans 16 residues. The CDR3 protein is CASSLATSEGADTQYF. In DNA, the CDR3 is TGTGCCAGCAGCTTAGCCACTAGCGAGGGCGCAGATACGCAGTATTTT.

This chain connects TRBV6-5 to TRBJ2-7; D gene uncertain. The germline gives CDR1 MNHEY, CDR2 SVGAGI. The V and J ends lost 6 bases and 12 bases respectively, with 18 bases between them. The CDR3 consists of 12 residues. CDR3 amino acids: CASSHIEEELYF. DNA of the CDR3: TGTGCCAGCAGCCATATAGAAGAGGAACTGTACTTC.

The genes are TRBV24-1 and TRBJ1-4, with TRBD1 identical over 8 bases. V trimming: 10 bases; J trimming: 7 bases; junction bases outside the gene matches: 4. CDR1 is KGHDR, CDR2 SFDVKD, per germline. This CDR3 has 12 residues. The CDR3 coding sequence is TGTGCCACAGGACAGGGCGGTGAAAAACTGTTTTTT. As protein: CATGQGGEKLFF.

This rearrangement joins TRBV9 to TRBJ1-6, with TRBD1 matching over 7 bases. The CDR3 is 13 residues long. With V trimmed by 4 bases and J by 10 bases, 5 bases remained unmatched. In germline, CDR1 is SGDLS, CDR2 YYNGEE. The DNA of the CDR3 is TGTGCCAGCAGCCCGCCGGGACAGTCACCCCTCCACTTT. It specifies CASSPPGQSPLHF.

The chain uses TRBV11-2 and TRBJ2-1; weak D call: TRBD2 (5 bases). The CDR3 covers 14 residues. V was trimmed by 4 bases and J by 10 bases, leaving 17 bases between them. Per germline, CDR1 SGHAT and CDR2 FQNNGV. The CDR3 DNA reads as TGTGCCAGCAGCTCGACGACGGGGAGAGGGGAGCAGTTCTTC. Protein product: CASSSTTGRGEQFF.

The chain employs TRBV27 and TRBJ2-7; TRBD1 is a possible D gene (5 bases). This CDR3 is 15 amino acids long. CDR1 is MNHEY, CDR2 SMNVEV, per germline (reference sequence). V dropped 7 bases and J dropped 2 bases, with 18 bases sitting between them. Written as DNA, the CDR3 is TGTGCCAGCAAGGAGTTCCGGACAAGAGCCTACGAGCAGTACTTC. Its protein is CASKEFRTRAYEQYF.

The chain links TRBV5-3 to TRBJ2-7, with 7 bases aligning to TRBD2. TRBV5-3 is flagged as an ORF with uncertain function. J gave up 5 bases and V 4 bases, and 15 bases lay outside the gene matches. The CDR3 consists of 16 residues. The CDR3 loop reads CARSHMPPGEGNEQYF. The CDR3 DNA reads as TGTGCCAGAAGCCATATGCCCCCGGGGGAGGGTAACGAGCAGTACTTC.

The chain uses TRBV19 and TRBJ1-5; possibly TRBD1 for D (5 bases). V was cut by 1 base and J by 0 bases, with 7 bases left in between. The CDR3 has 15 amino acids. Germline assignment: CDR1 LNHDA and CDR2 SQIVND (reference sequence). This CDR3 is CASSIGQGSNQPQHF. The CDR3 DNA reads as TGTGCCAGTAGTATAGGGCAGGGTAGCAATCAGCCCCAGCATTTT.

This chain connects TRBV27 to TRBJ2-2; possibly TRBD1 for D (5 bases). V was cut by 6 bases and J by 0 bases, with 14 bases left in between. CDR1 and CDR2 (germline): MNHEY, SMNVEV (reference sequence). This CDR3 has 16 residues. CDR3: CASRPLLQANTGELFF. The CDR3 DNA reads as TGTGCCAGCAGACCCTTACTACAGGCGAACACCGGGGAGCTGTTTTTT.

CDR3 loop: CASSYFSGGTDTQYF. The DNA for the CDR3 is TGTGCCAGCAGTTACTTTAGCGGGGGGACAGATACGCAGTATTTT. The chain links TRBV6-5 to TRBJ2-3, with 10 positions matching TRBD2. Trimming took 1 base from V and 3 from J; bases not matched to a gene: 1. There are 15 residues in the CDR3. Germline loops: CDR1 MNHEY, CDR2 SVGAGI.

This chain joins TRBV7-9 and TRBJ2-1; D is unresolved. Looked up from germline, CDR1 is SEHNR and CDR2 is FQNEAQ (reference sequence). The V gene lost 5 bases and the J gene lost 3 bases, with 14 bases spanning the gap. CDR3 size: 15 residues. In nucleotides, the CDR3 is TGTGCCAGCAGCCCCCCGGTGGAGAGCTACAATGAGCAGTTCTTC. It is translated as CASSPPVESYNEQFF.

The J gene is TRBJ1-2, the V gene TRBV9; D not resolved. The germline CDR1 and CDR2 sequences are SGDLS and YYNGEE. The CDR3 has 13 residues. V lost 0 bases and J 4 bases, leaving 7 bases between the germline ends. The CDR3 loop is CASSVGTAYGYTF. In DNA, the CDR3 is TGTGCCAGCAGCGTAGGTACTGCCTATGGCTACACCTTC.

The J gene is TRBJ1-4, the V gene TRBV4-1; D gene uncertain. The CDR3 runs 17 residues. Trimming pared 4 bases from V and 0 bases from J, leaving 15 bases between. The germline V gene encodes CDR1 MGHRA and CDR2 YSYEKL. The CDR3 loop is CASSLKPVAATNEKLFF. The CDR3 coding sequence is TGCGCCAGCAGCCTGAAACCGGTTGCCGCAACTAATGAAAAACTGTTTTTT.

The chain joins TRBV5-5 to TRBJ1-6; no firm D call. V was trimmed by 2 bases and J by 10 bases, leaving 10 bases between them. This CDR3 is built from 13 residues. Germline loops: CDR1 SGHKS, CDR2 YYEKEE (reference sequence). CDR3 sequence (DNA): TGTGCCAGCAGCTTTAATGGGGAGTCACCCCTCCACTTT. It encodes CASSFNGESPLHF.

The V call is TRBV25-1, the J call TRBJ2-1; a weak D match, TRBD2 (6 bases). V was clipped by 10 bases and J by 9 bases, with 16 bases between them. Germline CDR1 reads MGHDK; CDR2 reads SYGVNS. This CDR3 spans 12 amino acids. CDR3 residues: CATISGTVEQFF. The CDR3, as DNA: TGTGCCACCATTAGCGGCACAGTTGAGCAGTTCTTC. Combining the CDR3 with reference TRBV25-1 and TRBJ2-1 gives the whole variable domain EADIYQTPRYLVIGTGKKITLECSQTMGHDKMYWYQQDPGMELHLIHYSYGVNSTEKGDLSSESTVSRIRTEHFPLTLESARPSHTSQYLCATISGTVEQFFGPGTRLTVL.

Here the CDR3 DNA reads TGTGCCAGCAGACGGGACAACCAAGAGACCCAGTACTTC. As protein: CASRRDNQETQYF. The chain employs TRBV3-1 (or the pseudogene TRBV3-2) and TRBJ2-5; a weak D match, TRBD1 (6 bases). V lost 6 bases to trimming and J lost 0 bases, with 8 bases between them. The CDR3 covers 13 residues. Germline assignment: CDR1 LGHDT and CDR2 YNNKEL (reference sequence).

The V gene is TRBV7-8, the J gene TRBJ2-7; 9 nucleotides line up with TRBD1. CDR3 size: 17 residues. V was pared by 2 bases and J by 2 bases, with 10 bases of the junction left unmatched. The V gene's germline CDR1 is SGHVS and CDR2 FQNEAQ. This CDR3 reads CASSLRQGGTQTYEQYF. In DNA, the CDR3 is TGTGCCAGCAGCTTAAGACAGGGGGGGACTCAGACCTACGAGCAGTACTTC.

The chain employs TRBV28 and TRBJ1-1, with D perhaps TRBD1 (6 bases). The V gene lost 4 bases and the J gene lost 1 base, with 13 bases spanning the gap. There are 15 residues in the CDR3. Germline CDR1 MDHEN, CDR2 SYDVKM. The CDR3 region has the DNA TGTGCCAGCAGTTGGGCAGGGGCGACGAACACTGAAGCTTTCTTT. Translating it yields CASSWAGATNTEAFF.

The chain combines TRBV7-9 with TRBJ1-5, with TRBD1 matching over 9 bases. V shed 10 bases and J 4 bases; nucleotides not matched to a gene: 5. The CDR3 totals 13 residues. Per the germline V gene, CDR1 is SEHNR and CDR2 is FQNEAQ (reference sequence). The CDR3 sequence: CAMGQGENQPQHF. CDR3 DNA: TGTGCCATGGGACAGGGAGAGAATCAGCCCCAGCATTTT.

This clone appeared a few times. J is TRBJ2-7 and V is TRBV5-4; no clear D. The CDR3 is 15 residues long. Germline V gene data show CDR1 as SGHNT and CDR2 as YYREEE (reference sequence). V was pared by 0 bases and J by 2 bases, with 12 bases between. CDR3 DNA: TGTGCCAGCAGCTTGGACACAGCACCCACCTACGAGCAGTACTTC. This codes for CASSLDTAPTYEQYF.

This rearrangement joins TRBV30 to TRBJ2-5; 9 bases agree with TRBD1. The CDR3 consists of 15 residues. From germline, CDR1 is GTSNPN and CDR2 SVGIG (reference sequence). With 3 bases clipped from V and 6 bases from J, the junction kept 11 bases outside the gene matches. CDR3 sequence (DNA): TGTGCCTGGAGGCTGGGAACAGGGGGCGCGAAGACCCAGTACTTC. This gives the protein CAWRLGTGGAKTQYF.

The count of this clone is one. The rearrangement joins TRBV4-1 to TRBJ1-6; 11 nucleotides line up with TRBD1. This CDR3 contains 18 residues. CDR1 is MGHRA, CDR2 YSYEKL, per germline. The trim removed 2 bases at V and 3 bases at J, leaving 6 bases unmatched. The CDR3 sequence is CASSQFGQGAHYNSPLHF. CDR3 DNA: TGCGCCAGCAGCCAATTTGGACAGGGGGCCCACTATAATTCACCCCTCCACTTT.

This clone occurred a few times. The chain is built from TRBV12-5 and TRBJ2-1; 7 bases align to TRBD1. V was pared by 6 bases and J by 7 bases, with 6 bases of the junction left unmatched. CDR1 and CDR2 from the germline V gene are LGHNT and FRNRAP. The CDR3 extends over 13 amino acids. The CDR3 DNA reads as TGTGCTAGTGGGTCGACAGGGAGAAATGAGCAGTTCTTC. Translation gives CASGSTGRNEQFF.

This clone was observed a single time. The chain recombines TRBV27 with TRBJ2-7; TRBD2 matches at 12 bases. The CDR3 length is 15 residues. Germline CDR1 is MNHEY and CDR2 is SMNVEV (reference sequence). V gave up 6 bases and J gave up 4 bases; unmatched junction bases: 7. The CDR3 sequence: CASRDPSGGAYEQYF. CDR3 bases: TGTGCCAGCAGGGACCCTAGCGGGGGGGCGTACGAGCAGTACTTC.

The rearrangement joins TRBV5-1 to TRBJ1-5; weak D call: TRBD1 (5 bases). The CDR3 is 16 residues long. V was trimmed by 0 bases and J by 2 bases, leaving 12 bases between them. CDR1 SGHRS and CDR2 YFSETQ come from the germline V gene. CDR3 DNA sequence: TGCGCCAGCAGCTTGGGTATCAGGGAAGGCAATCAGCCCCAGCATTTT. It specifies CASSLGIREGNQPQHF.